The next 23 T cell receptor beta chains were all read from a single sample in a study of post-analysis software for immune sequencing data (dated by TCRdb to about 2015). Study-wide conclusions, independent of this receptor: Significantly higher frequencies in patients than in controls were found for several TRBV segments, including TRBV5-6, TRBV5-1 and TRBV20-1.

Library creation used PCR. Sequencing was carried out with an Illumina HiSeq 2500. To reduce PCR and sequencing biases, unique molecular identifiers were incorporated into the TCR beta cDNA libraries. TCRdb redid the processing of the public reads, applying fastp at Q25 and MiXCR, and retained in-frame beta chains. Entries that share a CDR3 protein sequence are merged under the most common genes and DNA. This sample has hundreds of thousands of distinct CDR3 sequences in its table, and less than 35% of those were observed once. About 0.5% of the sample comes from the top ten. These receptors lack a known antigen. The sample was blood. All receptors come from a girl between 5 and 17 years old with multiple sclerosis.

This clonotype has more than one count but fewer than ten. Here the CDR3 DNA reads TGCAGCGTCACTAGCGGGACGACTTCTTATGGTACGCAGTATTTT. Translating gives CSVTSGTTSYGTQYF. This chain uses TRBV29-1 with TRBJ2-3, with 10 nucleotides matching TRBD2. V lost 6 bases to trimming and J lost 8 bases; unmatched junction nucleotides: 14. Germline loops: CDR1 SQVTM, CDR2 ANQGSEA. This CDR3 has 15 residues.

This clonotype was found a few times. Written as DNA, the CDR3 is TGTGCCAGCAGCTCGCGACTAGCGGGAGGGCCAGATGGGTACGAGCAGTACTTC. This sequence encodes CASSSRLAGGPDGYEQYF. The chain employs TRBV7-9 and TRBJ2-7; 14 bases are shared with TRBD2. V shed 4 bases and J 4 bases; nucleotides not matched to a gene: 12. Germline-derived CDR1 and CDR2 are SEHNR and FQNEAQ (reference sequence). This CDR3 contains 18 residues.

The genes are TRBV5-6 and TRBJ1-5, with no clear D. The CDR3 has 15 amino acids. V was trimmed by 5 bases and J by 0 bases, leaving 12 bases between them. Per germline, CDR1 SGHDT and CDR2 YYEEEE. The CDR3 sequence: CASSDQKYSNQPQHF. DNA of the CDR3: TGTGCCAGCAGTGATCAAAAATATAGCAATCAGCCCCAGCATTTT.

As for this clonotype: A much larger clone is a single base away; this may be a read error. The chain recombines TRBV7-9 with TRBJ2-5, with 8 positions matching TRBD1. Germline lookup yields CDR1 SEHNR and CDR2 FQNEAQ (reference sequence). The length of the CDR3 is 14 residues. Losses at the gene ends were 1 base for V and 11 bases for J; bases not matched to a gene: 9. The CDR3 DNA reads TGTGCCAGCAGCTTAGTGGGACAGGCCAATGAGCAGTACTTC. It specifies CASSLVGQANEQYF. Supplemented by reference TRBV7-9 and TRBJ2-5, the full variable domain reads DTGVSQNPRHKITKRGQNVTFRCDPISEHNRLYWYRQTLGQGPEFLTYFQNEAQLEKSRLLSDRFSAERPKGSFSTLEIQRTEQGDSAMYLCASSLVGQANEQYFGPGTRLLVL.

This chain uses TRBV24-1 with TRBJ1-2; 7 bases line up with TRBD1. The germline V gene encodes CDR1 KGHDR and CDR2 SFDVKD. The CDR3 contains 15 residues. J gave up 4 bases and V 4 bases, and 8 bases lay outside the gene matches. CDR3 nucleotides: TGTGCCACCAGTGAGTCGGGACAGCCTAGCTATGGCTACACCTTC. It yields the protein CATSESGQPSYGYTF.

As regards this clonotype: The junction departs from the called germline gene at one end, perhaps through a read error. V is TRBV5-1 and J is TRBJ1-2; D is unresolved. The CDR3 totals 11 residues. Germline CDR1 and CDR2: SGHRS and YFSETQ. The CDR3 region is CAGSLADGYTF. The DNA of the CDR3 is TGCGCCGGCAGCTTGGCCGATGGCTACACCTTC.

Concerning this clonotype itself: At one end the junction does not follow the germline gene, possibly because of a read error. The chain links TRBV5-5 to TRBJ2-1, with 12 bases fitting TRBD2. Germline V lookup: CDR1 SGHKS, CDR2 YYEKEE (reference sequence). This CDR3 has 16 amino acids. The CDR3 reads CAGSQRLAGAFDEQFF. CDR3 DNA sequence: TGTGCCGGCAGCCAACGACTAGCGGGAGCTTTCGATGAGCAGTTCTTC. The full variable domain, in which reference TRBV5-5 and TRBJ2-1 provide the parts outside the CDR3, is DAGVTQSPTHLIKTRGQQVTLRCSPISGHKSVSWYQQVLGQGPQFIFQYYEKEERGRGNFPDRFSARQFPNYSSELNVNALLLGDSALYLCAGSQRLAGAFDEQFFGPGTRLTVL.

A word on this clonotype: A junction end diverges from the germline sequence, so it may reflect a read error. The chain uses TRBV12-3 or TRBV12-4 and TRBJ1-1, with D tentatively TRBD1 (6 bases). The CDR3 covers 14 residues. The CDR3 here is CTSSLEGGNTEAFF. CDR3 nucleotides: TGTACCAGCAGTTTAGAAGGGGGGAACACTGAAGCTTTCTTT.

The rearrangement uses TRBV12-3 or TRBV12-4 and TRBJ2-2; D could derive from TRBD1 or TRBD2 (5 bases each). The CDR3 extends over 13 amino acids. V was cut by 5 bases and J by 6 bases, with 10 bases left in between. The CDR3 protein is CASSVGVSGELFF. CDR3 in DNA: TGTGCCAGCAGTGTGGGGGTCTCCGGGGAGCTGTTTTTT.

The gene calls are TRBV7-2 and TRBJ2-3; 11 positions agree with TRBD2. The germline V gene encodes CDR1 SGHTA and CDR2 FQGNSA. The CDR3 covers 16 residues. J was trimmed by 6 bases and V by 1 base; bases with no gene match: 6. CDR3: CASSLELAGGRDTQYF. CDR3 nucleotides: TGTGCCAGCAGCTTAGAGCTAGCGGGGGGCCGGGATACGCAGTATTTT.

The chain uses TRBV11-2 and TRBJ1-3, with D possibly being TRBD1 (5 bases). CDR1 is SGHAT and CDR2 is FQNNGV in the germline V gene. Trimming left V 1 base short and J 4 bases short, with 14 bases between. CDR3 length: 16 amino acids. The CDR3 is CASSLGAGLNGNTIYF. CDR3 nucleotide sequence: TGTGCCAGCAGCTTAGGGGCAGGGCTCAACGGAAACACCATATATTTT.

This clonotype was seen only a few times. The chain has TRBV6-2 or TRBV6-3 and TRBJ2-5, with D possibly called TRBD1 or TRBD2 (5 bases each). The CDR3 is 14 amino acids. Trimming stripped 2 bases from V and 9 bases from J, with 16 bases between. From germline, CDR1 is MNHEY and CDR2 SVGEGT. The CDR3 loop is CASSYRTPKGSQYF. The CDR3 DNA is TGTGCCAGCAGTTACCGGACTCCAAAGGGGTCCCAGTACTTC.

The CDR3 sequence: CASSIGTGTYNEQFF. The CDR3 region has the DNA TGTGCCAGTAGTATCGGGACAGGAACCTACAATGAGCAGTTCTTC. The rearrangement uses TRBV19 and TRBJ2-1; 8 bases are shared with TRBD1. J lost 2 bases, V lost 3 bases, and 3 bases had no gene match. Germline lookup yields CDR1 LNHDA and CDR2 SQIVND (reference sequence). The CDR3 is made up of 15 amino acids.

This clonotype was recorded a few times. The genes are TRBV6-6 and TRBJ1-2, with 10 nucleotides matching TRBD1. This CDR3 is built from 15 residues. The J segment lost 3 bases and the V segment lost 8 bases, leaving 9 bases of the junction unmatched. In germline, CDR1 is MNHNY, CDR2 SVGAGI (reference sequence). CDR3: CASEPGQGIDYGYTF. CDR3 sequence (DNA): TGTGCCAGCGAACCGGGACAGGGGATCGACTATGGCTACACCTTC.

The genes are TRBV11-2 and TRBJ2-1; D not resolved. The CDR3 contains 12 residues. Germline V gene lookup returns CDR1 SGHAT and CDR2 FQNNGV. Between the trimmed V and J ends, which lost 5 bases and 8 bases, there was a span of 10 bases. CDR3 in DNA: TGTGCCAGCAGCCCCGCGGAGTATGAGCAGTTCTTC. Translated: CASSPAEYEQFF.

The chain carries TRBV12-3 or TRBV12-4 and TRBJ1-1; D unresolved. V lost 1 base and J 6 bases, leaving 3 bases between the germline ends. There are 11 residues in the CDR3. The CDR3 bases are TGTGCCAGCAGTTTAGTTGCTGAAGCTTTCTTT. As protein: CASSLVAEAFF.

The chain combines TRBV29-1 with TRBJ2-3; 13 bases are a match to TRBD2. V lost 6 bases to trimming and J lost 6 bases; unmatched junction nucleotides: 6. This CDR3 region has 14 residues. Germline CDR1 reads SQVTM; CDR2 reads ANQGSEA. The CDR3 here is CSVQTSGGMDTQYF. CDR3 coding DNA: TGCAGCGTCCAGACTAGCGGGGGGATGGATACGCAGTATTTT.

This clonotype was detected many times. One end of the junction does not line up with germline, which may come from a read error. The V gene is TRBV7-2, the J gene TRBJ2-7, with D perhaps matching TRBD2 (6 bases). From germline, CDR1 is SGHTA and CDR2 FQGNSA. The CDR3 is made up of 15 amino acids. In nucleotides, the CDR3 is TGTGCTAGCAGCTTAGTGGGTAGCGGCAGCTACGAGCAGTACTTC. Protein product: CASSLVGSGSYEQYF.

This clonotype came up a few times. CDR3 nucleotides: TGTGCCAGCGGCCAAGGACCCCCCGATACGCAGTATTTT. Residues: CASGQGPPDTQYF. V gene TRBV12-3 or TRBV12-4 combines with J gene TRBJ2-3, with no clear D. V was pared by 8 bases and J by 6 bases, with 15 bases between. The CDR3 spans 13 residues.

In this sample, this clonotype turned up a few times. The J gene is TRBJ2-3, the V gene TRBV20-1, with D perhaps TRBD1 (7 bases). Germline V CDR1 and CDR2: DFQATT, SNEGSKA (reference sequence). The length of the CDR3 is 17 residues. The ends were cut back, 1 base at V and 4 bases at J, with 21 bases in the middle. The chain's CDR3 is CSARAIQGPPGADTQYF. The CDR3 nucleotides read TGCAGTGCTAGAGCAATACAGGGGCCCCCGGGAGCAGATACGCAGTATTTT.

In this sample, this clonotype turned up a few times. V and J are TRBV5-1 and TRBJ1-2; tentatively, D is TRBD1 (6 bases). CDR1 and CDR2 (germline): SGHRS, YFSETQ. The CDR3 is made up of 15 amino acids. Between the trimmed V and J ends, which lost 0 bases and 6 bases, there was a span of 15 bases. CDR3 amino acids: CASSLASGHFNGYTF. CDR3 coding DNA: TGCGCCAGCAGCTTGGCTTCGGGACATTTTAATGGCTACACCTTC.

The chain links TRBV20-1 to TRBJ1-2; no clear D gene. The CDR3 consists of 14 residues. Deletions cut 1 base from V and 2 bases from J, with 11 bases between. Germline CDR1 reads DFQATT; CDR2 reads SNEGSKA (reference sequence). The CDR3 reads CSARAVGSNYGYTF. In DNA, the CDR3 is TGCAGTGCTAGAGCAGTTGGTTCCAACTATGGCTACACCTTC.

The chain has TRBV12-3 or TRBV12-4 and TRBJ2-7, with a weak D call TRBD2 (7 bases). This CDR3 comprises 18 residues. Trimming shortened V by 4 bases and J by 0 bases, and 22 bases separated the two germline ends. The CDR3 loop reads CASSSILGGRGHSYEQYF. CDR3 DNA sequence: TGTGCCAGCAGTTCAATCCTCGGGGGGCGGGGGCACTCCTACGAGCAGTACTTC.